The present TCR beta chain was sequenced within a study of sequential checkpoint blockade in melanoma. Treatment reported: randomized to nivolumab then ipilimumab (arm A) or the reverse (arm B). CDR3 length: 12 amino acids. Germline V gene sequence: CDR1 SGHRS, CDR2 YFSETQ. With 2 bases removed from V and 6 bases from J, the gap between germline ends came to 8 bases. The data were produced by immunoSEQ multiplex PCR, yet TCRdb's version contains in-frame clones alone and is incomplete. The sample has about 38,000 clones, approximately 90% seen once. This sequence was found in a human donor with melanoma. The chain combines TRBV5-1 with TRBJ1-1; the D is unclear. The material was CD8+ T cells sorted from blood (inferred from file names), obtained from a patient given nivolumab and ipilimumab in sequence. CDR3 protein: CASSFFESEAFF. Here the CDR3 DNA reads TGCGCCAGCAGCTTTTTCGAGTCTGAAGCTTTCTTT.